These T cell receptor beta chains were read from a single sample in a study of cytomegalovirus exposure and HLA in healthy donors. Sequencing used immunoSEQ multiplex PCR; TCRdb keeps in-frame clones, though not all of them. The table has roughly 50,000 clones, roughly 90% seen once. Sequencing used PBMCs. Every receptor here comes from a man between 18 and 29 years old in good health and CMV-seronegative. CDR3s include the opening cysteine and the closing phenylalanine or tryptophan. D genes are given only for firm matches. Clone size is stated in some rows and not others, as once, few, many or a class when expanded.

v_call: TRBV5-1
clone_size: NA
d_call: NA
j_call: TRBJ2-3
cdr3_aa: CASSLAGGTDTQYF
cdr3_nt: TGCGCCAGCAGCTTGGCAGGGGGCACAGATACGCAGTATTTT

v_call: TRBV7-6
clone_size: NA
d_call: NA
j_call: TRBJ2-7
cdr3_aa: CASSTRDMAYEQYF
cdr3_nt: TGTGCCAGCAGCACCCGGGATATGGCCTACGAGCAGTACTTC

v_call: TRBV14
clone_size: NA
d_call: TRBD2
j_call: TRBJ2-7
cdr3_aa: CASSQGGGTYEQYF
cdr3_nt: TGTGCCAGCAGCCAGGGGGGGGGAACCTACGAGCAGTACTTC

v_call: TRBV9
clone_size: NA
d_call: NA
j_call: TRBJ2-7
cdr3_aa: CASSEGDFSYEQYF
cdr3_nt: TGTGCCAGCAGCGAAGGGGACTTCTCCTACGAGCAGTACTTC

v_call: TRBV19
clone_size: NA
d_call: NA
j_call: TRBJ2-7
cdr3_aa: CASSTRPYEQYF
cdr3_nt: TGTGCCAGTAGCACCAGGCCTTACGAGCAGTACTTC

v_call: TRBV27
clone_size: NA
d_call: NA
j_call: TRBJ2-3
cdr3_aa: CASSFGQLITDTQYF
cdr3_nt: TGTGCCAGCAGTTTCGGACAGTTGATCACAGATACGCAGTATTTT

v_call: TRBV4-2
clone_size: few
d_call: NA
j_call: TRBJ2-6
cdr3_aa: CASSQESGSGANVLTF
cdr3_nt: TGTGCCAGCAGCCAAGAAAGCGGCTCTGGGGCCAACGTCCTGACTTTC

v_call: TRBV2
clone_size: NA
d_call: NA
j_call: TRBJ2-7
cdr3_aa: CASSEGVATFSYEQYF
cdr3_nt: TGTGCCAGCAGTGAAGGGGTAGCGACATTCTCCTACGAGCAGTACTTC

v_call: TRBV6-5
clone_size: NA
d_call: TRBD2
j_call: TRBJ2-2
cdr3_aa: CASSYRSAGGTGELFF
cdr3_nt: TGTGCCAGCAGTTACCGTTCGGCGGGGGGCACCGGGGAGCTGTTTTTT

v_call: TRBV5-1
clone_size: NA
d_call: TRBD2
j_call: TRBJ2-1
cdr3_aa: CASSLGRLAGDDEQFF
cdr3_nt: TGCGCCAGCAGCTTGGGTAGACTAGCGGGAGACGATGAGCAGTTCTTC

v_call: TRBV19
clone_size: NA
d_call: TRBD2
j_call: TRBJ2-7
cdr3_aa: CASSPRGDFYEQYF
cdr3_nt: TGTGCCAGTAGTCCGCGGGGGGACTTCTACGAGCAGTACTTC

v_call: TRBV5-1
clone_size: once
d_call: TRBD2
j_call: TRBJ2-3
cdr3_aa: CASSSTSGPRGDTQYF
cdr3_nt: TGCGCCAGCAGTTCTACTAGCGGCCCCAGGGGAGATACGCAGTATTTT

v_call: TRBV2
clone_size: once
d_call: TRBD2
j_call: TRBJ2-1
cdr3_aa: CASKPLALAGPNNEQFF
cdr3_nt: TGTGCCAGCAAACCCCTCGCGCTAGCGGGGCCCAACAATGAGCAGTTCTTC

v_call: TRBV19
clone_size: once
d_call: NA
j_call: TRBJ1-1
cdr3_aa: CATLAGVGEAFF
cdr3_nt: TGTGCCACTTTAGCGGGCGTGGGTGAAGCTTTCTTT

v_call: TRBV11-3
clone_size: NA
d_call: TRBD1
j_call: TRBJ2-1
cdr3_aa: CASSLDGTAPNEQFF
cdr3_nt: TGTGCCAGCAGCTTAGATGGGACAGCCCCCAATGAGCAGTTCTTC

v_call: TRBV5-1
clone_size: NA
d_call: NA
j_call: TRBJ2-3
cdr3_aa: CASSLFLADTQYF
cdr3_nt: TGCGCCAGCAGCTTGTTTCTAGCCGATACGCAGTATTTT

v_call: TRBV7-2
clone_size: NA
d_call: NA
j_call: TRBJ2-5
cdr3_aa: CASSSSETQYF
cdr3_nt: TGTGCCAGCAGCTCCTCAGAGACCCAGTACTTC

v_call: TRBV27
clone_size: NA
d_call: TRBD1
j_call: TRBJ2-7
cdr3_aa: CASSPGQVTGEQYF
cdr3_nt: TGTGCCAGCAGTCCCGGACAGGTTACGGGAGAGCAGTACTTC

v_call: TRBV6-5
clone_size: NA
d_call: NA
j_call: TRBJ1-2
cdr3_aa: CASSNPQEPYGYTF
cdr3_nt: TGTGCCAGCAGTAATCCACAGGAGCCCTATGGCTACACCTTC

v_call: TRBV7-3
clone_size: NA
d_call: TRBD2
j_call: TRBJ2-3
cdr3_aa: CASSLILAGGPGDTQYF
cdr3_nt: TGTGCCAGCAGCTTAATACTAGCGGGAGGGCCTGGAGATACGCAGTATTTT

v_call: TRBV11-3
clone_size: NA
d_call: TRBD1
j_call: TRBJ2-2
cdr3_aa: CASSPPGQGSPGELFF
cdr3_nt: TGTGCCAGCAGCCCACCGGGACAGGGTTCGCCCGGGGAGCTGTTTTTT

v_call: TRBV19
clone_size: NA
d_call: NA
j_call: TRBJ2-2
cdr3_aa: CASSMEGTPYTGELFF
cdr3_nt: TGTGCCAGTAGTATGGAGGGAACACCTTACACCGGGGAGCTGTTTTTT

v_call: TRBV6-6
clone_size: NA
d_call: TRBD2
j_call: TRBJ2-3
cdr3_aa: CASSRTSGTDTQYF
cdr3_nt: TGTGCCAGCAGCCGGACTAGCGGGACAGATACGCAGTATTTT

v_call: TRBV21-1
clone_size: NA
d_call: NA
j_call: TRBJ1-2
cdr3_aa: CASSPRGRGGHNGYTF
cdr3_nt: TGTGCCAGCAGCCCTAGGGGGAGGGGGGGCCATAATGGCTACACCTTC

v_call: TRBV11-2
clone_size: few
d_call: NA
j_call: TRBJ2-1
cdr3_aa: CASSLAGEQFF
cdr3_nt: TGTGCCAGCAGCTTAGCAGGTGAGCAGTTCTTC

v_call: TRBV2
clone_size: NA
d_call: TRBD1
j_call: TRBJ2-1
cdr3_aa: CASRWTGGEYEQFF
cdr3_nt: TGTGCCAGCAGATGGACAGGGGGCGAATACGAGCAGTTCTTC

v_call: TRBV6-5
clone_size: NA
d_call: NA
j_call: TRBJ2-3
cdr3_aa: CASSYAFSSTDTQYF
cdr3_nt: TGTGCCAGCAGTTATGCGTTTTCTAGCACAGATACGCAGTATTTT

v_call: TRBV30
clone_size: NA
d_call: NA
j_call: TRBJ2-3
cdr3_aa: CAWSLTGISTDTQYF
cdr3_nt: TGTGCCTGGAGCCTGACAGGCATAAGCACAGATACGCAGTATTTT